This T cell receptor beta chain was sequenced in a study of T-cell reconstitution after alpha-beta-depleted transplantation in children. The library targeted TCRbeta and was prepared with unique molecular identifiers. TCRdb reanalysed the PCR reads using MiXCR and keeps one entry per CDR3 protein. The sample lists 300,000 to 400,000 distinct CDR3 sequences; roughly 13% were seen once. The CDR3 extends over 16 amino acids. CDR1 and CDR2 from the germline V gene are ENHRY and SYGVKD. V gave up 6 bases and J gave up 2 bases; unmatched junction bases: 11. This clonotype has a count of ten or more. The origin of this receptor is a human donor who donated a stem cell graft to a child with Fanconi anemia. The chain carries TRBV10-3 and TRBJ2-7; 9 nucleotides line up with TRBD1. This sample comprised PBMCs, obtained from the stem cell graft. The CDR3 nucleotides read TGTGCCATCAGCCCCGGGACAGGGAACAGGGCCTACGAGCAGTACGTC. It encodes CAISPGTGNRAYEQYV.